This entry is about one T cell receptor (beta chain). Its cognate antigen has yet to be identified. No base-level quality is on record; no much larger clone is a single base apart. CDR1 SGHRS and CDR2 YFSETQ were looked up in the germline V gene. Relative to germline, V is 0 bases shorter and J is 7 bases shorter, with 13 bases between their ends. The CDR3 runs 14 residues from the cysteine to the phenylalanine. Only the CDR3 DNA stays, 42 bases, in frame from base 1. This entry is derived from a study of shared clonotypes between healthy human individuals (dated by TCRdb to about 2020). Regarding the research as a whole: The cohort included a few men and a couple of women between 18 and 49 years of age. The study deeply sequenced blood TCR repertoires of about 5 healthy adults to estimate repertoire size and the extent of clonotype sharing between individuals. Each donor's leukapheresis produced roughly between roughly 0.9 and 8.9 billion PBMCs. Different laboratories and diverse techniques were used to prepare libraries and sequence TCR repertoires, to increase sequencing depth and limit assay-specific biases. For each donor, CD4 naive and CD4 memory were each given three plates, CD8 naive was given two plates, and CD8 memory was given one plate.

Overall study outcomes, separate from this receptor: Sharing across a few donors was observed for about 5% of naive CD4, over 3% of naive CD8, roughly 2.4% of memory CD4, and 0.4% of memory CD8 clonotypes. Sampling was limited to blood, and TCR repertoires in tissue likely differ from TCR repertoires in blood. Higher generation probabilities were observed for clonotypes shared by all four sorted-subset donors than for non-shared clonotypes. Pairwise subsampling indicated that sequencing depth was expected to affect the degree of clonotype sharing among donors. Because the study included only a small number of donors, the genetic and exposure-history diversity represented was limited. Incomplete sequencing was indicated by rarefaction of sorted-subset datasets, despite the large sequencing depth. Naive subsets generally had larger estimated clonotype richness than memory subsets.

Using the deep immunoSEQ assay, TCR CDR3 regions were amplified from genomic DNA by multiplex PCR. Extracted genomic DNA from each cell subset was spread evenly across all wells of several immunoSEQ 96-well plates, with each plate serving as a replicate. Each replicate PCR for sorted subsets received about 210 ng genomic DNA, equal to about 30,000 T cell genomes. The purified libraries were quantified using a Qubit 3.0 fluorometer, sized with a Bioanalyzer 2100, and then quantified again using the KAPA Library Quantification kit. Each immunoSEQ 96-well plate was sequenced on its own single-read 150-cycle Illumina NextSeq 550 flow cell. Processing in the source paper ran as follows. Because the immunoSEQ output held only junctional sequences and lacked quality scores, the filtering could not match the filtering applied to full-length reads. Sequences were annotated with PyIR, a Python wrapper for IgBLAST v1.9, and V/J genes and CDR3 were assigned using IMGT germline references. Reads were removed for weak V/J assignments (E-value above 1e-6), missing CDR3, stop codons, out-of-frame junctions, or ambiguous translated residues. V3J clonotypes were defined as sequences sharing an identical inferred V gene, J gene, and CDR3 amino acid sequence. Percentage overlap between repertoires was calculated by dividing the number of shared unique clonotypes by the size of the smaller repertoire. Repertoire richness was assessed with RTK rarefaction, the Chao1 estimator, and Recon v2.1 estimates of unobserved clonotypes. Generation probabilities were computed with OLGA for all TCRbeta clonotypes obtained by the gDNA method from several donors. The table comes from immuneACCESS by way of TCRdb, which keeps in-frame sequences with V and J called. Part of the clones is missing from these tables; in studies checked, under half for an unresolved V gene and the rest for unknown reasons. That table supplies the V and J calls and clone size; D and trimming were determined from the DNA. The sample data list hundreds of thousands of clones, and around 90% of these were observed just once. The top ten clones comprise 20% to 25% of the sample.

CD8 naive samples consisted of CD45RO-negative cells that were positively selected for CCR7, yielding a CD45RA+CCR7+ population without TemRA cells. The donors were healthy, HIV-negative adults with no recently reported acute infections or vaccinations. Every donor was a Caucasian adult residing in Nashville, Tennessee, USA. After blood collection by leukapheresis, PBMCs were isolated using Ficoll-Histopaque density gradient centrifugation and then cryopreserved in the vapor phase of liquid nitrogen. Analytical flow cytometry was used to check the purity and quantity of each magnetically sorted T cell population. From each sorted fraction, genomic DNA was isolated and quantified by UV absorbance on a Nanodrop 2000c.

The sequencing sample was made of naive CD8+ T cells sorted from blood. What the cell subset or site label conveys for this sample: CD45RA+CCR7+. This clonotype was obtained from a man aged 30 to 45 in good health. The chain is made from TRBV5-1 and TRBJ1-1; the D segment could be TRBD1, given 5 matching bases. The sequence in DNA is TGCGCCAGCAGCTTGGCCGGGACCAAGGATGAAGCTTTCTTT. It translates to CASSLAGTKDEAFF.